These 32 T cell receptor beta chains were sequenced from one sample in a study of cytomegalovirus exposure and HLA in healthy donors. PCR involved 60 Vbeta and 13 Jbeta primers. The repertoire was sequenced with immunoSEQ multiplex PCR; TCRdb's copy has only in-frame clones and lacks some. The table lists some 180,000 clones, about 83% of them singletons. The material sequenced was PBMCs. The receptors come from a female donor in good health and CMV-seronegative.

This chain links TRBV30 with TRBJ2-5, with D perhaps matching TRBD2 (5 bases). This CDR3 region has 13 residues. CDR1 GTSNPN and CDR2 SVGIG come from the germline V gene (reference sequence). Deletions cut 3 bases from V and 3 bases from J, with 11 bases between. The CDR3 spells CAWRGAVEETQYF. The CDR3 region has the DNA TGTGCCTGGAGGGGAGCGGTCGAAGAGACCCAGTACTTC.

The chain employs TRBV29-1 and TRBJ2-1; 13 bases align to TRBD2. The trim removed 6 bases at V and 2 bases at J, leaving 4 bases unmatched. CDR3 length equals 15 residues. Germline lookup yields CDR1 SQVTM and CDR2 ANQGSEA. The CDR3 coding sequence is TGCAGCGTCCGTGGGACTAGCGGGACCTACAATGAGCAGTTCTTC. Amino acids: CSVRGTSGTYNEQFF.

This clone was counted between two and nine times. The chain joins TRBV28 to TRBJ2-1, with D possibly TRBD2 on 6 matching bases. The CDR3 consists of 15 residues. Germline loops: CDR1 MDHEN, CDR2 SYDVKM. V was trimmed by 6 bases and J by 3 bases, leaving 15 bases between them. This CDR3 is CASSPGTVGYNEQFF. In nucleotides, the CDR3 is TGTGCCAGCAGCCCAGGGACTGTCGGCTACAATGAGCAGTTCTTC.

This clone was counted once. This chain connects TRBV7-2 to TRBJ1-5; possibly TRBD1 for D (6 bases). The germline V and J ends were trimmed by 5 bases and 2 bases, with 16 bases remaining between them. This CDR3 has 16 amino acids. Looked up from germline, CDR1 is SGHTA and CDR2 is FQGNSA. The CDR3 loop reads CASSLTNRARNQPQHF. CDR3 nucleotide sequence: TGTGCCAGCAGCCTAACTAACAGGGCACGCAATCAGCCCCAGCATTTT.

The rearrangement joins TRBV27 to TRBJ2-7; possibly TRBD1 for D (5 bases). V was cut by 4 bases and J by 6 bases, with 7 bases left in between. Germline V gives CDR1 MNHEY, CDR2 SMNVEV (reference sequence). CDR3 length: 11 residues. CDR3 nucleotide sequence: TGTGCCAGCAGTTCGACAGTCGAGCAGTACTTC. Its translation is CASSSTVEQYF.

This chain joins TRBV7-9 and TRBJ1-2; no firm D call. V was trimmed by 5 bases and J by 0 bases, leaving 13 bases between them. Per germline, CDR1 SEHNR and CDR2 FQNEAQ (reference sequence). The CDR3 is 15 residues long. The CDR3 coding sequence is TGTGCCAGCAGCGCTAAGGAGCGTCCTAACTATGGCTACACCTTC. As protein: CASSAKERPNYGYTF.

The chain carries TRBV11-3 and TRBJ2-1, with 12 positions matching TRBD1. Germline CDR1 reads SGHNT; CDR2 reads YENEEA. This CDR3 spans 15 amino acids. V shed 3 bases, J shed 10 bases, and the junction held 7 bases outside the gene matches. The chain's CDR3 is CASSLGGQGAEEQFF. DNA of the CDR3: TGTGCCAGCAGCTTGGGGGGACAGGGGGCGGAGGAGCAGTTCTTC.

The chain carries TRBV9 and TRBJ2-7; D ambiguous. CDR3 length: 14 amino acids. V gave up 0 bases and J gave up 4 bases, with 11 bases separating them. From germline, CDR1 is SGDLS and CDR2 YYNGEE. The CDR3 DNA reads as TGTGCCAGCAGCGTAGGCGGTTCCCCGTACGAGCAGTACTTC. Amino acids: CASSVGGSPYEQYF.

The chain employs TRBV5-1 and TRBJ2-3; TRBD2 matches at 7 bases. Germline values: CDR1 SGHRS, CDR2 YFSETQ. CDR3 size: 13 residues. V dropped 6 bases and J dropped 2; count of bases not matched to a gene: 3. Here the CDR3 reads CASTGTNTDTQYF. The CDR3 DNA reads as TGCGCCAGCACTGGGACTAACACAGATACGCAGTATTTT.

Turning to this clone: Sequence at one end of the junction differs from germline and may be a read error. The rearrangement uses TRBV7-9 and TRBJ1-5; D is undetermined. CDR1 and CDR2 from the germline V gene are SEHNR and FQNEAQ (reference sequence). The CDR3 is 13 residues long. CDR3 sequence reads: CSSSLDRGQPQHF. DNA of the CDR3: TGTTCCAGCAGCTTAGATCGCGGTCAGCCCCAGCATTTT.

As concerns this clone: At one of its ends the junction is not consistent with the germline gene, which may arise from a read error. The chain has TRBV7-7 and TRBJ1-5, with D hard to call. The CDR3 consists of 13 residues. Germline V gene data show CDR1 as SSHAT and CDR2 as FNYEAQ (reference sequence). The CDR3 bases are TGTGCTAGCAGCTTAGCACTGGATCAGCCCCAGCATTTT. Amino acid sequence: CASSLALDQPQHF.

The genes are TRBV5-1 and TRBJ1-2; maybe TRBD1 (5 bases). Trimming left V 4 bases short and J 8 bases short, with 9 bases between. Germline CDR1 and CDR2: SGHRS and YFSETQ. CDR3 size: 11 residues. The CDR3 region is CASSGNRGYTF. CDR3 in DNA: TGCGCCAGCAGCGGAAACAGGGGCTACACCTTC.

This chain connects TRBV30 to TRBJ1-1; no firm D call. Trimming stripped 0 bases from V and 5 bases from J, with 13 bases between. Germline V gene data show CDR1 as GTSNPN and CDR2 as SVGIG (reference sequence). The CDR3 is 14 amino acids. CDR3 coding DNA: TGTGCCTGGAGTGTCTCGGGTGGATGGACTGAAGCTTTCTTT. This codes for CAWSVSGGWTEAFF. The full variable domain, its missing parts supplied by reference TRBV30 and TRBJ1-1, is SQTIHQWPATLVQPVGSPLSLECTVEGTSNPNLYWYRQAAGRGLQLLFYSVGIGQISSEVPQNLSASRPQDRQFILSSKKLLLSDSGFYLCAWSVSGGWTEAFFGQGTRLTVV.

The chain uses TRBV7-9 and TRBJ2-7; 10 positions match TRBD2. Germline trimming cut 5 bases from V and 5 bases from J; bases unmatched to any gene: 9. Germline loops: CDR1 SEHNR, CDR2 FQNEAQ (reference sequence). The CDR3 covers 15 residues. The chain's CDR3 is CASSEVAGGTNEQYF. DNA for the CDR3: TGTGCCAGCAGCGAGGTAGCGGGAGGAACCAACGAGCAGTACTTC. The complete variable domain, with remaining parts taken from reference TRBV7-9 and TRBJ2-7, reads DTGVSQNPRHKITKRGQNVTFRCDPISEHNRLYWYRQTLGQGPEFLTYFQNEAQLEKSRLLSDRFSAERPKGSFSTLEIQRTEQGDSAMYLCASSEVAGGTNEQYFGPGTRLTVT.

The V call is TRBV13, the J call TRBJ2-7; D is perhaps TRBD2 (7 bases). This CDR3 is 13 amino acids long. Germline-derived CDR1 and CDR2 are PRHDT and FYEKMQ (reference sequence). Trimming stripped 4 bases from V and 6 bases from J, with 13 bases between. The CDR3 region is CASSSGGAGEQYF. DNA for the CDR3: TGTGCCAGCAGCTCTGGGGGGGCGGGCGAGCAGTACTTC.

V is TRBV5-1 and J is TRBJ2-7, with a possible D match to TRBD2 (5 bases). Trimming took off 3 bases at V and 1 base at J, with 5 bases between the two ends. Germline loops: CDR1 SGHRS, CDR2 YFSETQ. The CDR3 consists of 12 residues. This chain's CDR3 is CASSSGSYEQYF. Here the CDR3 DNA reads TGCGCCAGCAGCTCGGGGTCCTACGAGCAGTACTTC.

The rearrangement joins TRBV2 to TRBJ1-4; D is ambiguous. Germline CDR1 SNHLY, CDR2 FYNNEI. Deletions cut 9 bases from V and 2 bases from J, with 13 bases between. The CDR3 sequence is 14 residues long. Here the CDR3 DNA reads TGTGCCAGTCTTTTTTCGTCGACTAATGAAAAACTGTTTTTT. It encodes CASLFSSTNEKLFF.

With regard to this clone: Distinct nucleotide sequences in the sample also encode this CDR3. The chain has TRBV5-1 and TRBJ1-6; TRBD1 aligns across 7 bases. The length of the CDR3 is 12 residues. V shed 6 bases and J 6 bases; nucleotides not matched to a gene: 0. Germline V CDR1 and CDR2: SGHRS, YFSETQ. In DNA, the CDR3 is TGCGCCAGCACAGGGGGTAATTCACCCCTCCACTTT. Translation: CASTGGNSPLHF.

This clone was picked up a small number of times. The chain employs TRBV7-9 and TRBJ2-5; TRBD1 is a possible D gene (5 bases). The CDR3 sequence is 14 residues long. Trimming took 2 bases from V and 1 from J, leaving 8 bases between them. Germline assignment: CDR1 SEHNR and CDR2 FQNEAQ (reference sequence). The CDR3 here is CASSLNTGQETQYF. The CDR3 DNA sequence: TGTGCCAGCAGCTTAAACACAGGCCAAGAGACCCAGTACTTC.

V is TRBV7-9 and J is TRBJ2-2; D gene uncertain. V was trimmed by 5 bases and J by 8 bases, leaving 6 bases between them. The CDR3 is 11 amino acids. CDR1 is SEHNR, CDR2 FQNEAQ, per germline (reference sequence). This chain's CDR3 is CASSVVGELFF. As DNA, the CDR3 is TGTGCCAGCAGCGTAGTAGGGGAGCTGTTTTTT.

The gene calls are TRBV28 and TRBJ1-2; 7 nucleotides line up with TRBD1. Trimming cost V 5 bases and J 3 bases; bases outside gene matches: 12. Germline V gene data show CDR1 as MDHEN and CDR2 as SYDVKM. The CDR3 covers 16 residues. DNA for the CDR3: TGTGCCAGCAGTCCCGCCCTTAGGACAGGAGACTATGGCTACACCTTC. Protein product: CASSPALRTGDYGYTF.

This rearrangement joins TRBV11-3 to TRBJ1-3; possibly TRBD1 for D (5 bases). The CDR3 totals 17 residues. V was shortened by 5 bases and J by 0 bases, with 17 bases between the two germline ends. The germline V gene has CDR1 SGHNT and CDR2 YENEEA. CDR3 DNA sequence: TGTGCCAGCAGCCTGACGGGTTGGGGCAGCTCTGGAAACACCATATATTTT. Amino acid sequence: CASSLTGWGSSGNTIYF.

The chain carries TRBV5-6 and TRBJ2-4, with D perhaps matching TRBD2 (5 bases). V lost 1 base and J lost 7, with 6 bases in between. CDR1 and CDR2 (germline): SGHDT, YYEEEE. The CDR3 is made up of 12 amino acids. The CDR3 is CASSLWENIQYF. CDR3 coding DNA: TGTGCCAGCAGCTTGTGGGAGAACATTCAGTACTTC.

The chain links TRBV9 to TRBJ2-5; TRBD1 matches at 8 bases. This CDR3 is built from 16 residues. Germline CDR1 SGDLS, CDR2 YYNGEE. With V trimmed by 3 bases and J by 4 bases, 11 bases remained unmatched. DNA for the CDR3: TGTGCCAGCAGCGCAGGGGGTGGACAGGGAAGAGAGACCCAGTACTTC. It codes for CASSAGGGQGRETQYF.

The chain uses TRBV27 and TRBJ2-1; possibly TRBD2 for D (6 bases). Germline CDR1 reads MNHEY; CDR2 reads SMNVEV (reference sequence). Trimming took 5 bases from V and 0 from J, leaving 11 bases between them. The CDR3 is 15 residues long. For the CDR3, the DNA is TGTGCCAGCAGTCCCGGGAGTCCCTCCTACAATGAGCAGTTCTTC. Its translation is CASSPGSPSYNEQFF.

The genes are TRBV5-1 and TRBJ2-7; 12 nucleotides align to TRBD1. Germline CDR1 and CDR2: SGHRS and YFSETQ. The junction had 8 bases not matched to a gene; V was cut back by 3 bases and J by 7 bases. The CDR3 contains 15 residues. The CDR3 sequence: CASSSPGQGAGEQYF. DNA for the CDR3: TGCGCCAGCAGCTCTCCGGGACAGGGGGCAGGGGAGCAGTACTTC.

The rearrangement links TRBV10-1 to TRBJ1-1, with 7 positions matching TRBD1. CDR1 is WNHNN and CDR2 is SYGVQD in the germline V gene (reference sequence). This CDR3 has 15 amino acids. V was clipped by 6 bases and J by 0 bases; unmatched bases: 7. The CDR3 DNA reads as TGCGCCAGCAGAGGACAGGAGAACATGAACACTGAAGCTTTCTTT. Its translation is CASRGQENMNTEAFF.

This sequence joins TRBV27 and TRBJ2-2; 8 nucleotides align to TRBD1. The V gene's germline CDR1 is MNHEY and CDR2 SMNVEV (reference sequence). Trimming removed 1 base from V and 2 bases from J; junction bases left unmatched: 6. The CDR3 length is 17 residues. CDR3 protein: CASSLFAGGYNTGELFF. CDR3 DNA: TGTGCCAGCAGTTTATTTGCAGGGGGCTATAACACCGGGGAGCTGTTTTTT.

V gene TRBV7-2 combines with J gene TRBJ2-3; 12 nucleotides agree with TRBD1. Germline V lookup: CDR1 SGHTA, CDR2 FQGNSA. The V segment lost 0 bases and the J segment 4 bases; nucleotides outside the gene matches: 5. The CDR3 covers 17 residues. CDR3 nucleotides: TGTGCCAGCAGCTTAGCGGGACAGGGGGCGCGGGCAGATACGCAGTATTTT. The encoded protein is CASSLAGQGARADTQYF.

This clone was recorded a few times. The V and J genes are TRBV18 and TRBJ1-1, with unresolved D. Germline assignment: CDR1 KGHSH and CDR2 LQKENI. Trimming removed 6 bases at V and 4 bases at J, with 12 bases between. This CDR3 spans 13 amino acids. The CDR3 bases are TGTGCCAGCTCGCTTGGCCGGGGCACTGAAGCTTTCTTT. Protein product: CASSLGRGTEAFF.

The CDR3 DNA reads TGTGCCAGCAGCCAAGAGGGGAGAGGCAGCGGGGGGGCCGGAGATACGCAGTATTTT. Translation: CASSQEGRGSGGAGDTQYF. The rearrangement uses TRBV4-2 and TRBJ2-3; TRBD2 matches at 10 bases. This CDR3 contains 19 residues. Unmatched junction bases numbered 14, after V lost 0 bases and J lost 5 bases. The germline V gene has CDR1 LGHNA and CDR2 YNFKEQ.

This clone was seen a single time. This sequence joins TRBV7-2 and TRBJ2-1, with a weak D call TRBD2 (6 bases). The CDR3 is 13 amino acids. The germline CDR1 and CDR2 sequences are SGHTA and FQGNSA. The ends were cut back, 7 bases at V and 4 bases at J, with 11 bases in the middle. CDR3 amino acids: CASKAGRYNEQFF. CDR3 sequence (DNA): TGTGCCAGCAAGGCGGGACGTTACAATGAGCAGTTCTTC.